In this sample, the clone carrying this T cell receptor (beta chain) turned up once. By quantitative 5'-RACE with molecular barcodes, the TCR beta libraries were made. TCRdb fed the 5' RACE reads into MiXCR, producing one record per CDR3 protein. The data show about 30,000 distinct CDR3 sequences, under 40% seen once. This entry comes from a study of CD8 T cells in ankylosing spondylitis. The CDR3 totals 15 residues. After removal of 0 bases from V and 7 bases from J, the junction contained 4 bases not matched to a gene. CDR1 is LNHNV, CDR2 YYDKDF, per germline (reference sequence). The J gene is TRBJ2-1, the V gene TRBV15, with 9 bases aligning to TRBD2. The clonotype was recovered from a male donor with ankylosing spondylitis. The sequencing sample was made of synovial fluid, either unsorted or a sorted T cell fraction (not recorded which). The CDR3 DNA follows: TGTGCCACCAGCAGAGATAGTAGCGGGAGTAATGAGCAGTTCTTC. Translated: CATSRDSSGSNEQFF.